This T cell receptor beta chain was sequenced in a study of blood T cell repertoires in COVID-19. Study information: Acute and convalescent COVID-19 samples came from the United States, Italy and Spain.

Methods used by the authors: Quantification of nucleated cells was approximated via reference gene primer amplification. Method: immunoSEQ multiplex PCR; TCRdb's copy keeps in-frame clones and lacks some. The V and J calls and clone size were taken over from that table, and D and trimming were inferred from the DNA. The repertoire holds 110,000 or so clones, with about 88% as singletons. V lost 7 bases, J lost 6 bases, and 18 bases lay in between. The CDR3 extends over 15 amino acids. The germline gives CDR1 SEHNR, CDR2 FQNEAQ (reference sequence). The chain links TRBV7-9 to TRBJ2-2, with D tentatively TRBD2 (6 bases). The receptor was derived from a man aged 35 to 55 with acute or convalescent COVID-19. The sequenced material came from peripheral blood. CDR3 coding DNA: TGTGCCAGCACCCATCCTATGGGGGGATCCGGGGAGCTGTTTTTT. This sequence encodes CASTHPMGGSGELFF.